The rows below give T cell receptor beta chains drawn from one sample of a study of T cell repertoires in ileal Crohn's disease. Sequencing was performed with immunoSEQ multiplex PCR; in TCRdb, only in-frame clones are kept and a portion is missing. Counted here are under 5,500 clones, roughly 74% occurring once; the ten biggest clones make up more than 20%. Material: ileal tissue. The source is an adult with Crohn's disease. The CDR3 runs from the conserved cysteine through the conserved F or W. D genes are given only for firm matches. Only part of the rows carry a size: once, few, many, or a class if the clone is expanded.

d_call: TRBD2; v_call: TRBV5-6; cdr3_length: 16; clone_size: .; j_call: TRBJ2-2; cdr3_aa: CASSLGLAGVTGELFF; cdr3_nt: TGTGCCAGCAGCCTGGGACTAGCGGGGGTGACCGGGGAGCTGTTTTTT
d_call: TRBD2; v_call: TRBV5-1; cdr3_length: 15; clone_size: .; j_call: TRBJ2-2; cdr3_aa: CASSFTSGYTGELFF; cdr3_nt: TGCGCCAGCAGCTTCACTAGCGGTTACACCGGGGAGCTGTTTTTT
d_call: TRBD1; v_call: TRBV10-3; cdr3_length: 16; clone_size: .; j_call: TRBJ2-2; cdr3_aa: CAISGGQATNTGELFF; cdr3_nt: TGTGCCATCAGTGGCGGACAGGCGACGAACACCGGGGAGCTGTTTTTT
d_call: TRBD2; v_call: TRBV5-1; cdr3_length: 15; clone_size: .; j_call: TRBJ2-2; cdr3_aa: CASRSGTTNTGELFF; cdr3_nt: TGCGCCAGCAGGTCCGGGACTACGAACACCGGGGAGCTGTTTTTT
d_call: .; v_call: TRBV5-4; cdr3_length: 14; clone_size: .; j_call: TRBJ1-1; cdr3_aa: CASSLEYRNTEAFF; cdr3_nt: TGTGCCAGCAGCTTGGAATACAGGAACACTGAAGCTTTCTTT
d_call: TRBD1; v_call: TRBV11-2; cdr3_length: 14; clone_size: .; j_call: TRBJ1-3; cdr3_aa: CASTPRTGGNTIYF; cdr3_nt: TGTGCCAGCACCCCCCGGACAGGAGGAAACACCATATATTTT
d_call: .; v_call: TRBV30; cdr3_length: 16; clone_size: .; j_call: TRBJ1-4; cdr3_aa: CAWSDPRQGRVGKLFF; cdr3_nt: TGTGCCTGGAGTGACCCCCGGCAGGGGCGGGTCGGAAAACTGTTTTTT
d_call: TRBD1; v_call: TRBV9; cdr3_length: 15; clone_size: few; j_call: TRBJ2-7; cdr3_aa: CASSVEWGQTYEQYF; cdr3_nt: TGTGCCAGCAGCGTAGAGTGGGGACAGACATACGAGCAGTACTTC
d_call: .; v_call: TRBV15; cdr3_length: 16; clone_size: .; j_call: TRBJ1-2; cdr3_aa: CATSREGKPEVYGYTF; cdr3_nt: TGTGCCACCAGCAGAGAGGGCAAGCCGGAGGTCTATGGCTACACCTTC
d_call: .; v_call: TRBV11-2; cdr3_length: 15; clone_size: once; j_call: TRBJ2-1; cdr3_aa: CASSLGGQRNNEQFF; cdr3_nt: TGTGCCAGCAGCCTTGGCGGACAGCGTAACAATGAGCAGTTCTTC
d_call: TRBD1; v_call: TRBV5-6; cdr3_length: 14; clone_size: .; j_call: TRBJ1-2; cdr3_aa: CASSQGGRGDGYTF; cdr3_nt: TGTGCCAGCAGCCAAGGGGGCAGGGGGGATGGCTACACCTTC
d_call: TRBD1; v_call: TRBV28; cdr3_length: 16; clone_size: large; j_call: TRBJ1-2; cdr3_aa: CASTWTGTTYVGGYTF; cdr3_nt: TGTGCCAGCACCTGGACAGGAACAACTTACGTAGGTGGCTACACCTTC
d_call: .; v_call: TRBV6-5; cdr3_length: 13; clone_size: .; j_call: TRBJ1-2; cdr3_aa: CASSYPPLNVYTF; cdr3_nt: TGTGCCAGCAGTTACCCCCCCCTTAATGTCTACACCTTC
d_call: .; v_call: TRBV5-1; cdr3_length: 16; clone_size: .; j_call: TRBJ1-3; cdr3_aa: CASSLEYSFGGNTIYF; cdr3_nt: TGCGCCAGCAGCTTGGAGTATTCGTTCGGTGGAAACACCATATATTTT
d_call: .; v_call: TRBV25-1; cdr3_length: 12; clone_size: .; j_call: TRBJ1-6; cdr3_aa: CASSAGNSPLHF; cdr3_nt: TGTGCCAGCAGTGCCGGTAATTCACCCCTCCACTTT
d_call: TRBD1; v_call: TRBV5-1; cdr3_length: 12; clone_size: .; j_call: TRBJ2-7; cdr3_aa: CASSFQGDEQYF; cdr3_nt: TGCGCCAGCAGCTTCCAGGGGGACGAGCAGTACTTC
d_call: .; v_call: TRBV2; cdr3_length: 13; clone_size: few; j_call: TRBJ1-1; cdr3_aa: CASSEGLNTEAFF; cdr3_nt: TGTGCCAGCAGTGAAGGGCTGAACACTGAAGCTTTCTTT
d_call: .; v_call: TRBV7-8; cdr3_length: 14; clone_size: .; j_call: TRBJ1-4; cdr3_aa: CASSPGVTNEKLFF; cdr3_nt: TGTGCCAGCAGCCCAGGGGTAACTAATGAAAAACTGTTTTTT
d_call: TRBD2; v_call: TRBV27; cdr3_length: 14; clone_size: .; j_call: TRBJ2-7; cdr3_aa: CASSAGLGTYEQYF; cdr3_nt: TGTGCCAGCAGTGCAGGACTAGGCACCTACGAGCAGTACTTC
d_call: .; v_call: TRBV11-3; cdr3_length: 16; clone_size: .; j_call: TRBJ2-7; cdr3_aa: CASSLDPRRRSYEQYF; cdr3_nt: TGTGCCAGCAGCTTAGATCCGCGTAGGAGGTCCTACGAGCAGTACTTC
d_call: .; v_call: TRBV5-1; cdr3_length: 14; clone_size: .; j_call: TRBJ2-2; cdr3_aa: CASSPARRTGELFF; cdr3_nt: TGCGCCTCCTCCCCGGCTAGAAGGACCGGGGAGCTGTTTTTT
d_call: TRBD1; v_call: TRBV19; cdr3_length: 14; clone_size: .; j_call: TRBJ2-1; cdr3_aa: CASRGDRDRVEQFF; cdr3_nt: TGTGCCAGTAGGGGGGACAGGGATCGGGTTGAGCAGTTCTTC
d_call: .; v_call: TRBV2; cdr3_length: 14; clone_size: few; j_call: TRBJ1-4; cdr3_aa: CASSERQINEKLFF; cdr3_nt: TGTGCCAGCAGTGAGCGGCAGATTAATGAAAAACTGTTTTTT
d_call: TRBD1; v_call: TRBV2; cdr3_length: 16; clone_size: once; j_call: TRBJ1-1; cdr3_aa: CASRRLQGNVNTEAFF; cdr3_nt: TGTGCCAGCCGGAGGCTACAGGGGAACGTGAACACTGAAGCTTTCTTT
d_call: TRBD1; v_call: TRBV19; cdr3_length: 15; clone_size: .; j_call: TRBJ2-4; cdr3_aa: CASNRDRDGKNIQYF; cdr3_nt: TGTGCCAGTAACCGGGACAGGGACGGCAAAAACATTCAGTACTTC
d_call: .; v_call: TRBV2; cdr3_length: 15; clone_size: .; j_call: TRBJ2-7; cdr3_aa: CASSDGTTPWLEQYF; cdr3_nt: TGTGCCAGCAGCGATGGGACAACCCCTTGGTTGGAGCAGTACTTC
d_call: TRBD1; v_call: TRBV18; cdr3_length: 14; clone_size: .; j_call: TRBJ2-3; cdr3_aa: CASSLARGLDTQYF; cdr3_nt: TGTGCCAGCTCCCTGGCCAGGGGGCTTGATACGCAGTATTTT
d_call: .; v_call: TRBV6-5; cdr3_length: 13; clone_size: .; j_call: TRBJ2-3; cdr3_aa: CASRDSSTDTQYF; cdr3_nt: TGTGCCAGCCGGGACTCTAGCACAGATACGCAGTATTTT
d_call: TRBD1; v_call: TRBV5-1; cdr3_length: 14; clone_size: few; j_call: TRBJ2-1; cdr3_aa: CASSSTTGGIEQFF; cdr3_nt: TGCGCCAGCAGCTCTACTACAGGGGGCATTGAGCAGTTCTTC
d_call: .; v_call: TRBV7-9; cdr3_length: 15; clone_size: medium-sized; j_call: TRBJ2-2; cdr3_aa: CASSLMGPDTGELFF; cdr3_nt: TGTGCCAGCAGCTTAATGGGCCCTGACACCGGGGAGCTGTTTTTT
d_call: TRBD1; v_call: TRBV2; cdr3_length: 13; clone_size: .; j_call: TRBJ1-1; cdr3_aa: CASSERTGPVAFF; cdr3_nt: TGTGCCAGCAGTGAAAGGACAGGGCCGGTAGCTTTCTTT
d_call: TRBD1; v_call: TRBV5-4; cdr3_length: 14; clone_size: .; j_call: TRBJ2-2; cdr3_aa: CASTRQGNTGELFF; cdr3_nt: TGTGCCAGCACCCGACAGGGAAACACCGGGGAGCTGTTTTTT
d_call: TRBD1; v_call: TRBV4-1; cdr3_length: 15; clone_size: .; j_call: TRBJ1-2; cdr3_aa: CASSRGGTANYGYTF; cdr3_nt: TGCGCCAGCAGCCGCGGCGGGACAGCTAACTATGGCTACACCTTC
d_call: .; v_call: TRBV10-2; cdr3_length: 14; clone_size: .; j_call: TRBJ2-1; cdr3_aa: CASSRQPAYNEQFF; cdr3_nt: TGCGCCAGCAGCAGACAGCCAGCCTACAATGAGCAGTTCTTC
d_call: .; v_call: TRBV2; cdr3_length: 13; clone_size: .; j_call: TRBJ1-2; cdr3_aa: CASSVVREGGYTF; cdr3_nt: TGTGCCAGCAGTGTGGTTCGGGAGGGGGGCTACACCTTC
d_call: .; v_call: TRBV5-1; cdr3_length: 15; clone_size: .; j_call: TRBJ2-5; cdr3_aa: CASSLEGYSQETQYF; cdr3_nt: TGCGCCAGCAGCTTGGAAGGCTACAGCCAAGAGACCCAGTACTTC
d_call: TRBD1; v_call: TRBV6-1; cdr3_length: 16; clone_size: .; j_call: TRBJ2-1; cdr3_aa: CASSVQRTGGYNEQFF; cdr3_nt: TGTGCCAGCAGTGTACAAAGGACAGGCGGTTACAATGAGCAGTTCTTC
d_call: .; v_call: TRBV10-1; cdr3_length: 15; clone_size: few; j_call: TRBJ2-2; cdr3_aa: CASSRDLSRVGELFF; cdr3_nt: TGCGCCAGCAGTCGTGACCTCTCGCGGGTCGGGGAGCTGTTTTTT
d_call: .; v_call: TRBV4-1; cdr3_length: 15; clone_size: .; j_call: TRBJ2-3; cdr3_aa: CASSQESLSTDTQYF; cdr3_nt: TGCGCCAGCAGCCAAGAGAGCCTCAGCACAGATACGCAGTATTTT
d_call: TRBD1; v_call: TRBV2; cdr3_length: 13; clone_size: .; j_call: TRBJ1-5; cdr3_aa: CASSGTGSQPQHF; cdr3_nt: TGTGCCAGCAGTGGGACAGGGAGTCAGCCCCAGCATTTT
d_call: TRBD2; v_call: TRBV4-2; cdr3_length: 17; clone_size: .; j_call: TRBJ2-2; cdr3_aa: CASSQESSGGGAGELFF; cdr3_nt: TGTGCCAGCAGCCAAGAATCTAGCGGGGGCGGCGCCGGGGAGCTGTTTTTT
d_call: .; v_call: TRBV28; cdr3_length: 12; clone_size: .; j_call: TRBJ2-5; cdr3_aa: CASSSGKETQYF; cdr3_nt: TGTGCCAGCAGTTCAGGCAAAGAGACCCAGTACTTC
d_call: TRBD1; v_call: TRBV11-3; cdr3_length: 14; clone_size: .; j_call: TRBJ1-6; cdr3_aa: CASSPDRVASPLHF; cdr3_nt: TGTGCCAGCAGCCCGGACAGGGTAGCTTCACCCCTCCACTTT
d_call: TRBD1; v_call: TRBV6-4; cdr3_length: 14; clone_size: .; j_call: TRBJ2-7; cdr3_aa: CASRGTGNVYEQYF; cdr3_nt: TGTGCCAGCAGGGGGACAGGTAACGTCTACGAGCAGTACTTC
d_call: .; v_call: TRBV30; cdr3_length: 14; clone_size: .; j_call: TRBJ1-6; cdr3_aa: CAWSTGRDGSPLHF; cdr3_nt: TGTGCCTGGAGTACCGGCAGGGATGGGTCACCCCTCCACTTT